The rows below give T cell receptor beta chains drawn from one sample of a study of cytomegalovirus exposure and HLA in healthy donors. Libraries were prepared by immunoSEQ multiplex PCR; TCRdb keeps only in-frame clonotypes and omits some of them. In the table there are over 150,000 clones, 80% to 90% of which are singletons. The source material was PBMCs. Receptor source: a woman under 40 in good health and CMV-seropositive. The CDR3 runs from the conserved cysteine through the conserved F or W. The order of the fields is D gene, V gene, clone size, J gene, CDR3 DNA, CDR3 protein. The D gene is left open where the match is weak. A row's size may be missing; if present it is once, few, many or a size class.

>TRBD1|TRBV5-1|NA|TRBJ1-1
TGCGCCAGCAGCTTGGGCGGGACAGCCAACACTGAAGCTTTCTTT
CASSLGGTANTEAFF
>NA|TRBV30|NA|TRBJ1-5
TGTGCCTGGAGTGTACAGAACAATCAGCCCCAGCATTTT
CAWSVQNNQPQHF
>NA|TRBV2|once|TRBJ1-5
TGTGCCAGCAGTCTTACCCTACATCGGGATCAGCCCCAGCATTTT
CASSLTLHRDQPQHF
>TRBD2|TRBV25-1|NA|TRBJ2-7
TGTGCCAGCAGTGAACCTAGCGGGGATACCTACGAGCAGTACTTC
CASSEPSGDTYEQYF
>NA|TRBV7-9|NA|TRBJ1-2
TGTGCCAGCAGCTTAGCGTCGAGCTATGGCTACACCTTC
CASSLASSYGYTF
>NA|TRBV7-6|NA|TRBJ1-2
TGTGCCAGCAGCTCCATTTTGGGGCCGATGTTCTATGGCTACACCTTC
CASSSILGPMFYGYTF
>NA|TRBV2|NA|TRBJ2-6
TGTGCCAGCAGATCGGGACTCTCTGGGGCCAACGTCCTGACTTTC
CASRSGLSGANVLTF
>NA|TRBV5-1|NA|TRBJ1-4
TGCGCCAGCAGCCCCCTCCCTAGAGATGAAAAACTGTTTTTT
CASSPLPRDEKLFF
>TRBD1|TRBV6-1|few|TRBJ1-5
TGTGCCAGCAGTGTCGGACAGGGACCGCAGCCCCAGCATTTT
CASSVGQGPQPQHF
>TRBD2|TRBV11-3|NA|TRBJ2-2
TGTGCCAGCAGCCCCGGACTAGCGGGGGGGAGAATGGACGGGGAGCTGTTTTTT
CASSPGLAGGRMDGELFF
>NA|TRBV6-6|NA|TRBJ2-7
TGTGCCAGCAGCCCCGGGGAGCACGAGCAGTACTTC
CASSPGEHEQYF
>TRBD2|TRBV5-1|NA|TRBJ2-2
TGCGCCAGCAGCTTGCAGCCGGGACTAGCGGGGGGGCCTAGGACCGGGGAGCTGTTTTTT
CASSLQPGLAGGPRTGELFF
>NA|TRBV7-9|NA|TRBJ2-1
TGTGCCAGCAGCAAATCGACAGGTTCCCTTGAGCAGTGGTTCTTC
CASSKSTGSLEQWFF
>TRBD1|TRBV27|NA|TRBJ2-2
TGTGCCAGCAGTCCCGGGTTTGGGACAGGGGACACCGGGGAGCTGTTTTTT
CASSPGFGTGDTGELFF
>NA|TRBV7-2|NA|TRBJ1-3
TGTGCCAGCAGCTTCTTTCGGGGAGATTCTGGAAACACCATATATTTT
CASSFFRGDSGNTIYF
>NA|TRBV28|NA|TRBJ1-1
TGTGCCAGCAGTTATTCAAGGGGATACACTGAAGCTTTCTTT
CASSYSRGYTEAFF
>NA|TRBV4-2|NA|TRBJ2-7
TGTGCCAGCAGCCAAGACGTTGGGGACTCCTACGAGCAGTACTTC
CASSQDVGDSYEQYF
>TRBD2|TRBV5-4|NA|TRBJ2-1
TGTGCCAGCAGCTCGGCGGGGGGGCTTGTGAATGAGCAGTTCTTC
CASSSAGGLVNEQFF
>NA|TRBV19|NA|TRBJ1-2
TGTGCCAGTAGACGACGACCCCGGACTGAACTCTATGGCTACACCTTC
CASRRRPRTELYGYTF
>NA|TRBV9|NA|TRBJ2-3
TGTGCCAGCAGCCCAGGGGAACTCGGAGATACGCAGTATTTT
CASSPGELGDTQYF